This T cell receptor beta chain was retrieved from a study of cytomegalovirus exposure and HLA in healthy donors. V dropped 3 bases and J dropped 2; count of bases not matched to a gene: 3. This CDR3 is 14 amino acids long. Germline V gene lookup returns CDR1 MNHEY and CDR2 SMNVEV (reference sequence). This clone was counted only a few times. Its antigen is not known. The study's findings and limits: The listing of approximately 160 TCR beta chains classed them as cytomegalovirus-associated. TCR beta V- and J-gene trimming was later associated with a missense DCLRE1C variant.

It was with 60 Vbeta and 13 Jbeta primers that the PCR ran. Only in-frame clones appear in the TCRdb table, and some are missing; sequencing was by immunoSEQ multiplex PCR. The repertoire has over 100,000 clones, roughly 8.3% of them found once; the top ten carry under 7%. The sequence came from a man in his forties in good health and CMV-seronegative. The source material was PBMCs. The chain employs TRBV27 and TRBJ2-7; 8 bases are a match to TRBD2. Here the CDR3 DNA reads TGTGCCAGCAGTTTCTTAGCGGGGCCCTACGAGCAGTACTTC. Translation: CASSFLAGPYEQYF.